Below are 15 T cell receptor beta chains sequenced from a single sample in a study of blood T cell repertoires in COVID-19. Here immunoSEQ multiplex PCR was the method, and the copy in TCRdb shows in-frame clones only, minus some. Counted here are 100,000 to 150,000 clones, roughly 84% occurring once; the ten biggest clones make up about 1.3%. Sequencing input: peripheral blood. These receptors were obtained from a man between 60 and 75 years old with acute or convalescent COVID-19.

The rearrangement joins TRBV5-4 to TRBJ2-3, with 10 bases matching TRBD1. V lost 5 bases to trimming and J lost 3 bases; unmatched junction nucleotides: 3. This CDR3 has 14 residues. CDR1 and CDR2 (germline): SGHNT, YYREEE (reference sequence). CDR3 sequence: CASSTGQGTDTQYF. Written as DNA, the CDR3 is TGTGCCAGCAGTACGGGACAGGGGACAGATACGCAGTATTTT.

The chain is built from TRBV6-5 and TRBJ2-7; 7 nucleotides line up with TRBD2. There are 15 residues in the CDR3. In germline, CDR1 is MNHEY, CDR2 SVGAGI. The V and J ends lost 6 bases and 1 base, in that order; junction bases with no gene match: 9. This chain's CDR3 is CASSRSGVSSYEQYF. The CDR3 DNA reads TGTGCCAGCAGCCGCAGCGGGGTTTCATCCTACGAGCAGTACTTC.

This chain links TRBV28 with TRBJ2-2, with 8 bases aligning to TRBD1. Losses at the gene ends were 6 bases for V and 2 bases for J; bases not matched to a gene: 5. Germline-derived CDR1 and CDR2 are MDHEN and SYDVKM. This CDR3 comprises 15 residues. The CDR3 DNA follows: TGTGCCAGCAGCCAAACAGGGGGAAACACCGGGGAGCTGTTTTTT. Amino acid sequence: CASSQTGGNTGELFF.

CDR3 residues: CASSHRAGTTYNEQFF. CDR3 nucleotide sequence: TGTGCCAGCAGCCACCGAGCAGGAACCACCTACAATGAGCAGTTCTTC. V usage is TRBV14 and J usage is TRBJ2-1; D gene unclear. The V and J ends lost 3 bases and 2 bases respectively, with 14 bases between them. Germline CDR1 is SGHDN and CDR2 is FVKESK. The CDR3 loop spans 16 amino acids.

V usage is TRBV4-1 and J usage is TRBJ2-1, with D unresolved. The V end lost 3 bases, the J end lost 0 bases, and 12 bases lay between the germline ends. This CDR3 is 16 amino acids long. Germline values: CDR1 MGHRA, CDR2 YSYEKL. This CDR3 is CASSQPGRSSYNEQFF. The CDR3 DNA reads TGCGCCAGCAGCCAGCCCGGTCGAAGCTCCTACAATGAGCAGTTCTTC.

The rearrangement joins TRBV6-1 to TRBJ1-6, with 10 bases fitting TRBD1. CDR1 is MNHNS, CDR2 SASEGT, per germline. The CDR3 covers 14 residues. Trimming removed 7 bases from V and 9 bases from J; junction bases left unmatched: 6. The CDR3 here is CASTTGTGVSPLHF. CDR3 DNA: TGTGCCAGCACCACCGGGACAGGGGTTTCACCCCTCCACTTT.

V and J are TRBV7-9 and TRBJ1-6, with D perhaps TRBD1 (5 bases). This CDR3 comprises 13 residues. Germline lookup yields CDR1 SEHNR and CDR2 FQNEAQ (reference sequence). The ends were cut back, 5 bases at V and 13 bases at J, with 15 bases in the middle. The CDR3 nucleotides read TGTGCCAGCAGCATCAGCAGGGATACGCCCCTCCACTTT. Translating it yields CASSISRDTPLHF.

This chain connects TRBV5-1 to TRBJ1-3; 7 positions agree with TRBD1. The CDR3 extends over 17 amino acids. Losses at the gene ends were 4 bases for V and 0 bases for J; bases not matched to a gene: 10. The germline CDR1 and CDR2 sequences are SGHRS and YFSETQ. The CDR3: CASSLEGQLFSGNTIYF. The DNA for the CDR3 is TGCGCCAGCAGCCTGGAGGGACAGCTTTTCTCTGGAAACACCATATATTTT.

This rearrangement joins TRBV23-1 to TRBJ2-1; D may be TRBD1 (6 bases). Being an ORF, TRBV23-1 has a function that is uncertain. V lost 2 bases and J lost 7, with 18 bases in between. CDR3 length equals 16 residues. CDR3 nucleotide sequence: TGCGCCAGCAGTCAAGGGACATCCCGGTGGTGGAATGAGCAGTTCTTC. This gives the protein CASSQGTSRWWNEQFF.

This chain uses TRBV6-6 with TRBJ2-7, with a possible D match to TRBD2 (5 bases). The length of the CDR3 is 15 residues. Trimming took 7 bases from V and 4 from J, leaving 20 bases between them. CDR1 is MNHNY and CDR2 is SVGAGI in the germline V gene (reference sequence). Here the CDR3 DNA reads TGTGCCAGCACCCCCGGAGGCCCCGCTCAGTACGAGCAGTACTTC. Its translation is CASTPGGPAQYEQYF.

The chain recombines TRBV4-1 with TRBJ2-3; 7 nucleotides match TRBD2. CDR3 size: 16 residues. Germline CDR1 MGHRA, CDR2 YSYEKL. Trimming took 3 bases from V and 2 from J; bases not matched to a gene: 8. As DNA, the CDR3 is TGCGCCAGCAGCCATCGACTGGCGGGGGACACAGATACGCAGTATTTT. Its translation is CASSHRLAGDTDTQYF.

The V call is TRBV6-5, the J call TRBJ2-1; D is unclear. Germline CDR1 reads MNHEY; CDR2 reads SVGAGI. This CDR3 region has 16 residues. V lost 0 bases to trimming and J lost 4 bases, with 13 bases between them. CDR3 nucleotide sequence: TGTGCCAGCAGTTACTCGACAACTCACCTTTACAATGAGCAGTTCTTC. It encodes CASSYSTTHLYNEQFF.

The chain uses TRBV11-2 and TRBJ1-6; no firm D call. The CDR3 totals 13 residues. V lost 3 bases and J lost 5, with 5 bases in between. The germline gives CDR1 SGHAT, CDR2 FQNNGV. The CDR3 here is CASSFSDNSPLHF. CDR3 sequence (DNA): TGTGCCAGCAGCTTTTCCGATAATTCACCCCTCCACTTT.

The CDR3 DNA sequence: TGTGCCAGCAGCCTAGGACAGGGGACAATGAACACTGAAGCTTTCTTT. Amino acids: CASSLGQGTMNTEAFF. The chain couples TRBV5-6 to TRBJ1-1; 9 bases map to TRBD1. The CDR3 is made up of 16 amino acids. Per germline, CDR1 SGHDT and CDR2 YYEEEE. Trimming cost V 4 bases and J 0 bases; bases outside gene matches: 7.

This sequence joins TRBV7-2 and TRBJ2-3; 7 bases agree with TRBD1. This CDR3 has 18 amino acids. The germline CDR1 and CDR2 sequences are SGHTA and FQGNSA. Trimming cost V 4 bases and J 2 bases; bases outside gene matches: 15. The CDR3 DNA reads as TGTGCCAGCAGCTCCCAAATCGGACAGGAGATATACACAGATACGCAGTATTTT. This sequence encodes CASSSQIGQEIYTDTQYF.